A single sample gave rise to the 14 T cell receptor beta chains below, sequenced in a study of T cell changes during pregnancy in multiple sclerosis. Sequenced by immunoSEQ multiplex PCR; TCRdb stores in-frame clones only, minus some. The sample lists about 87,000 clones; 93% were seen once. The sequenced sample was peripheral blood, obtained in the third trimester of pregnancy. The receptor source for this set is a female donor in good health, enrolled as a control in a pregnancy study.

This clone was seen a single time. This sequence joins TRBV7-2 and TRBJ2-1, with a possible D match to TRBD2 (5 bases). The CDR3 length is 15 residues. The V end lost 4 bases, the J end lost 5 bases, and 15 bases lay between the germline ends. The germline CDR1 and CDR2 sequences are SGHTA and FQGNSA. CDR3 in amino acids: CASSYSGLGDNEQFF. The DNA for the CDR3 is TGTGCCAGCAGCTACAGTGGACTGGGAGACAATGAGCAGTTCTTC.

The chain joins TRBV5-1 to TRBJ1-6; maybe TRBD1 (6 bases). Trimming left V 1 base short and J 8 bases short, with 10 bases between. Per the germline V gene, CDR1 is SGHRS and CDR2 is YFSETQ. The CDR3 totals 14 residues. CDR3: CASSLQGLDSPLHF. The DNA of the CDR3 is TGCGCCAGCAGCTTGCAGGGGCTCGATTCACCCCTCCACTTT. The entire variable domain, with the rest obtained from reference TRBV5-1 and TRBJ1-6, is as follows: KAGVTQTPRYLIKTRGQQVTLSCSPISGHRSVSWYQQTPGQGLQFLFEYFSETQRNKGNFPGRFSGRQFSNSRSEMNVSTLELGDSALYLCASSLQGLDSPLHFGNGTRLTVT.

V and J are TRBV7-9 and TRBJ1-3; a weak D match, TRBD1 (6 bases). The CDR3 sequence is 16 residues long. Trimming shortened V by 5 bases and J by 0 bases, and 14 bases separated the two germline ends. Per the germline V gene, CDR1 is SEHNR and CDR2 is FQNEAQ (reference sequence). The CDR3 loop is CASSQPGTTSGNTIYF. CDR3 nucleotide sequence: TGTGCCAGCAGCCAACCCGGGACAACCTCTGGAAACACCATATATTTT.

This chain connects TRBV5-1 to TRBJ2-5; possible D gene TRBD2, 5 bases. The CDR3 runs to 14 residues. V lost 2 bases and J 7 bases, leaving 15 bases between the germline ends. Germline V gives CDR1 SGHRS, CDR2 YFSETQ. Here the CDR3 DNA reads TGCGCCAGCAGCTTTAGGCCGGGATCGGGGACCCAGTACTTC. As protein: CASSFRPGSGTQYF.

The chain combines TRBV5-1 with TRBJ1-3; TRBD1 is a possible D gene (5 bases). Germline values: CDR1 SGHRS, CDR2 YFSETQ. Trimming cost V 4 bases and J 1 base, with 15 bases left between them. CDR3 length: 16 residues. The CDR3 sequence: CASSPDVRGSGNTIYF. The CDR3 coding sequence is TGCGCCAGCAGCCCAGACGTAAGGGGATCTGGAAACACCATATATTTT.

The chain links TRBV15 to TRBJ1-2; tentatively, D is TRBD1 (6 bases). Germline CDR1 reads LNHNV; CDR2 reads YYDKDF (reference sequence). V shed 5 bases and J shed 7 bases, with 17 bases lying between them. This CDR3 has 14 residues. For the CDR3, the DNA is TGTGCCACCAGCCCGAGCGGGGGGCCGGTTGGCTACACCTTC. Protein: CATSPSGGPVGYTF.

This chain connects TRBV6-5 to TRBJ2-1, with D unclear. This CDR3 is built from 16 residues. The germline V gene encodes CDR1 MNHEY and CDR2 SVGAGI. Trimming cost V 0 bases and J 0 bases, with 9 bases left between them. The CDR3 sequence: CASSYSSGSSYNEQFF. The CDR3 region has the DNA TGTGCCAGCAGTTACTCATCGGGTAGCTCCTACAATGAGCAGTTCTTC.

This rearrangement joins TRBV4-2 to TRBJ2-7; 14 bases match TRBD2. V was clipped by 2 bases and J by 3 bases; unmatched bases: 18. The germline gives CDR1 LGHNA, CDR2 YNFKEQ. This CDR3 is built from 21 residues. The CDR3, as DNA: TGTGCCAGCAGCCAAACGGCCCCGACTAGCGGGAGGGCCAATGGGGACTACGAGCAGTACTTC. The encoded protein is CASSQTAPTSGRANGDYEQYF.

The chain links TRBV29-1 to TRBJ2-1, with TRBD1 as a possible D gene (6 bases). Germline V gene data show CDR1 as SQVTM and CDR2 as ANQGSEA. The CDR3 contains 14 residues. Trimming pared 4 bases from V and 0 bases from J, leaving 10 bases between. CDR3 loop: CSVGGHYSYNEQFF. The CDR3 bases are TGCAGCGTTGGGGGACACTACTCCTACAATGAGCAGTTCTTC.

The chain uses TRBV4-1 and TRBJ1-5, with D possibly being TRBD1 (5 bases). The length of the CDR3 is 13 residues. Germline CDR1 MGHRA, CDR2 YSYEKL. Trimming removed 5 bases from V and 7 bases from J, with 12 bases in between. CDR3 residues: CASSGEGMQPQHF. In DNA form, the CDR3 reads TGCGCCAGCAGCGGGGAGGGGATGCAGCCCCAGCATTTT.

This clone was found once. The V and J genes are TRBV28 and TRBJ2-7; no reliable D call. The CDR3 contains 11 residues. V lost 5 bases and J 2 bases, leaving 4 bases between the germline ends. The germline V gene has CDR1 MDHEN and CDR2 SYDVKM. This chain's CDR3 is CASSGAYEQYF. The CDR3 bases are TGTGCCAGCAGTGGAGCCTACGAGCAGTACTTC.

The chain couples TRBV28 to TRBJ1-1, with 10 bases fitting TRBD1. This CDR3 region has 13 residues. V lost 6 bases, J lost 4 bases, and 2 bases stayed unmatched. CDR1 and CDR2 from the germline V gene are MDHEN and SYDVKM. The CDR3 DNA sequence: TGTGCCAGCAGGACAGGGGGCACCACTGAAGCTTTCTTT. The encoded protein is CASRTGGTTEAFF.

The chain employs TRBV5-1 and TRBJ1-1, with 7 bases aligning to TRBD1. Trimming at V came to 0 bases and at J to 4 bases, leaving 3 bases not matched to a gene. This CDR3 region has 14 residues. The germline gives CDR1 SGHRS, CDR2 YFSETQ. The CDR3 here is CASSLEGAATEAFF. CDR3 nucleotide sequence: TGCGCCAGCAGCTTGGAGGGGGCGGCCACTGAAGCTTTCTTT.

This chain joins TRBV10-1 and TRBJ1-1; D is ambiguous. V gave up 1 base and J gave up 1 base, with 7 bases separating them. The CDR3 is 14 amino acids. CDR1 and CDR2 (germline): WNHNN, SYGVQD (reference sequence). CDR3: CASSEWEGNTEAFF. For the CDR3, the DNA is TGCGCCAGCAGTGAGTGGGAGGGGAACACTGAAGCTTTCTTT.